This section outlines one TCR beta chain sequence together with its context. The antigen remains unidentified. The data originate from a study of cytomegalovirus exposure and HLA in healthy donors. General study results and limits: For TCR beta chains, V- and J-gene trimming was later linked to a missense DCLRE1C variant.

The CDR3 runs 13 residues. The V gene lost 3 bases and the J gene lost 6 bases, with 13 bases spanning the gap. Germline V CDR1 and CDR2: SGHNT, YYREEE (reference sequence). A multiplex PCR was run with 60 Vbeta primers and 13 Jbeta primers. In the original processing: Later analysis identified tens of millions of unique TCR beta chains, about 11 million shared. The table came from immunoSEQ multiplex PCR; TCRdb's copy has only in-frame clones and leaves some out. From that table come the V and J calls and clone size; the DNA was used to work out D and trimming. The table shows 150,000 or so clones, with roughly 80% occurring only once.

This sequence originates from a woman in her late teens or twenties in good health and CMV-seronegative. This chain joins TRBV5-4 and TRBJ2-7; D uncertain. The sample consisted of PBMCs. In DNA, the CDR3 is TGTGCCAGCAGCTCTCAGTACCCCGCCGAGCAGTACTTC. Protein: CASSSQYPAEQYF. The full variable domain, with the rest looked up from reference TRBV5-4 and TRBJ2-7, is ETGVTQSPTHLIKTRGQQVTLRCSSQSGHNTVSWYQQALGQGPQFIFQYYREEENGRGNFPPRFSGLQFPNYSSELNVNALELDDSALYLCASSSQYPAEQYFGPGTRLTVT.